A single sample gave rise to the 16 T cell receptor beta chains below, sequenced in a study of shared clonotypes between healthy human individuals. Sequencing used immunoSEQ multiplex PCR; TCRdb keeps in-frame clones, though not all of them. The sample comprises about 120,000 clones, roughly two thirds of which are singletons, and roughly 24% rests with the top ten. The source material was memory CD8+ T cells sorted from blood. The subset was: CD45RO+ cells pooled with CCR7-negative TemRA cells. These TCRs come from a woman aged 25-40 years in good health.

On this clone: A much larger clonotype is one base distant, so this may be a read error. The V call is TRBV6-1, the J call TRBJ1-5, with D unresolved. V gave up 2 bases and J gave up 4 bases, with 6 bases separating them. The CDR3 runs to 13 residues. CDR1 and CDR2 (germline): MNHNS, SASEGT. In DNA form, the CDR3 reads TGTGCCAGCAGTGAAAAGGAGAATCAGCCCCAGCATTTT. Its protein is CASSEKENQPQHF.

This rearrangement joins TRBV28 to TRBJ1-3; D is perhaps TRBD1 (6 bases). The CDR3 runs to 17 residues. Between the trimmed V and J ends, which lost 5 bases and 5 bases, there was a span of 22 bases. In germline, CDR1 is MDHEN, CDR2 SYDVKM. CDR3 region: CASSRRIDRFSRNTIYF. The CDR3 DNA reads as TGTGCCAGCAGTCGGCGCATTGACAGGTTCAGCCGAAACACCATATATTTT.

V is TRBV5-1 and J is TRBJ2-3, with TRBD2 matching over 10 bases. CDR1 is SGHRS, CDR2 YFSETQ, per germline. The ends lost 0 bases at V and 8 bases at J; junction bases unmatched: 0. This CDR3 region has 13 residues. The CDR3 loop reads CASSLASGSTQYF. The CDR3 DNA is TGCGCCAGCAGCTTGGCTAGCGGGAGTACGCAGTATTTT.

This clone was seen a handful of times. The chain has TRBV19 and TRBJ1-5; 7 bases align to TRBD1. Germline V gene lookup returns CDR1 LNHDA and CDR2 SQIVND (reference sequence). The CDR3 has 13 amino acids. V shed 7 bases and J 4 bases; nucleotides not matched to a gene: 4. CDR3 amino acids: CASTRQGNQPQHF. The DNA of the CDR3 is TGTGCCAGTACCAGACAGGGTAATCAGCCCCAGCATTTT.

This chain connects TRBV19 to TRBJ2-1, with 8 nucleotides matching TRBD1. Trimming took 5 bases from V and 5 from J; bases not matched to a gene: 8. Germline CDR1 is LNHDA and CDR2 is SQIVND (reference sequence). This CDR3 spans 15 amino acids. The CDR3 DNA reads TGTGCCAGTAGTGTTATACAGGGGGTTGACAATGAGCAGTTCTTC. Translation: CASSVIQGVDNEQFF.

The V and J genes are TRBV15 and TRBJ2-2; possible D gene TRBD2, 5 bases. There are 15 residues in the CDR3. V lost 0 bases and J lost 8, with 13 bases in between. The germline CDR1 and CDR2 sequences are LNHNV and YYDKDF (reference sequence). The CDR3 sequence is CATSRDVASSGELFF. The CDR3 nucleotides read TGTGCCACCAGCAGAGATGTGGCTAGCTCGGGGGAGCTGTTTTTT.

J is TRBJ1-5 and V is TRBV19; 7 nucleotides line up with TRBD1. V was pared by 3 bases and J by 5 bases, with 10 bases of the junction left unmatched. Germline CDR1 and CDR2: LNHDA and SQIVND (reference sequence). The CDR3 length is 16 residues. CDR3 loop: CASSIATGFPDQPQHF. DNA of the CDR3: TGTGCCAGTAGTATCGCGACAGGGTTTCCTGATCAGCCCCAGCATTTT.

The V gene is TRBV2, the J gene TRBJ2-1; D gene ambiguous. The CDR3 runs to 11 residues. Germline CDR1 reads SNHLY; CDR2 reads FYNNEI. V lost 7 bases to trimming and J lost 8 bases, with 9 bases between them. The CDR3 region has the DNA TGTGCCAGCACGATAGGCCATGAGCAGTTCTTC. As protein: CASTIGHEQFF. Filled out from reference TRBV2 and TRBJ2-1, the complete variable domain reads EPEVTQTPSHQVTQMGQEVILRCVPISNHLYFYWYRQILGQKVEFLVSFYNNEISEKSEIFDDQFSVERPDGSNFTLKIRSTKLEDSAMYFCASTIGHEQFFGPGTRLTVL.

In its sample, this clone was seen many times. This chain connects TRBV9 to TRBJ2-3; D remains unclear. CDR1 and CDR2 from the germline V gene are SGDLS and YYNGEE. The CDR3 loop spans 12 amino acids. Deletions cut 4 bases from V and 4 bases from J, with 7 bases between. Here the CDR3 DNA reads TGTGCCAGCAGCCGTGGAGCAGATACGCAGTATTTT. Protein: CASSRGADTQYF.

The V gene is TRBV11-2, the J gene TRBJ2-2, with 8 bases aligning to TRBD1. Trimming removed 6 bases from V and 0 bases from J; junction bases left unmatched: 6. The germline CDR1 and CDR2 sequences are SGHAT and FQNNGV. This CDR3 comprises 16 residues. CDR3 bases: TGTGCCAGCAGAAGAGGACAGGGCGCGAACACCGGGGAGCTGTTTTTT. Amino acids: CASRRGQGANTGELFF.

This chain links TRBV27 with TRBJ2-7; 8 bases agree with TRBD2. Germline assignment: CDR1 MNHEY and CDR2 SMNVEV (reference sequence). V trimming: 3 bases; J trimming: 7 bases; junction bases outside the gene matches: 11. This CDR3 is 15 amino acids long. The CDR3 DNA is TGTGCCAGCAGTTTTGGGCGGGAGGCCCTCGGGGAGCAGTACTTC. Its translation: CASSFGREALGEQYF.

This chain links TRBV21-1 with TRBJ1-2; TRBD1, the table's D call, lacks a check against the DNA. TRBV21-1 is a pseudogene locus. The CDR3 sequence is 14 residues long. CDR3 residues: CASSKRQGIRGYTF. CDR3 DNA: TGTGCCAGCAGCAAAAGGCAGGGAATAAGAGGCTACACCTTC.

Only a few counts were recorded for this clone. This sequence joins TRBV11-2 and TRBJ2-7; 8 bases line up with TRBD2. The germline V gene encodes CDR1 SGHAT and CDR2 FQNNGV. The CDR3 totals 15 residues. The V segment lost 1 base and the J segment 7 bases; nucleotides outside the gene matches: 9. This chain's CDR3 is CASSLAAGGEWEQYF. In nucleotides, the CDR3 is TGTGCCAGCAGCTTAGCGGCGGGAGGCGAATGGGAGCAGTACTTC.

The chain recombines TRBV30 with TRBJ2-5; 7 nucleotides align to TRBD2. The last part of the DNA fits TRBJ2-7 better; the J call may be wrong. The CDR3 is made up of 11 amino acids. Germline V gene sequence: CDR1 GTSNPN, CDR2 SVGIG (reference sequence). Here the CDR3 DNA reads TGTGCCTGGACTAGCGGCTACGAGCAGTACTTC. Protein sequence: CAWTSGYEQYF.

The chain is built from TRBV7-2 and TRBJ1-2; D remains ambiguous. CDR3 size: 15 residues. Trimming removed 4 bases from V and 5 bases from J, with 17 bases in between. In germline, CDR1 is SGHTA, CDR2 FQGNSA. CDR3 sequence: CASSSSEIFWYGYTF. As DNA, the CDR3 is TGTGCCAGCAGCTCTAGTGAGATCTTTTGGTATGGCTACACCTTC. The entire variable domain, with the rest obtained from reference TRBV7-2 and TRBJ1-2, is as follows: GAGVSQSPSNKVTEKGKDVELRCDPISGHTALYWYRQSLGQGLEFLIYFQGNSAPDKSGLPSDRFSAERTGGSVSTLTIQRTQQEDSAVYLCASSSSEIFWYGYTFGSGTRLTVV.

J is TRBJ2-3 and V is TRBV27; D call uncertain. V was pared by 2 bases and J by 2 bases, with 11 bases between. The CDR3 covers 15 residues. In germline, CDR1 is MNHEY, CDR2 SMNVEV (reference sequence). For the CDR3, the DNA is TGTGCCAGCAGTTTAGATGGGGTTTACACAGATACGCAGTATTTT. It codes for CASSLDGVYTDTQYF.